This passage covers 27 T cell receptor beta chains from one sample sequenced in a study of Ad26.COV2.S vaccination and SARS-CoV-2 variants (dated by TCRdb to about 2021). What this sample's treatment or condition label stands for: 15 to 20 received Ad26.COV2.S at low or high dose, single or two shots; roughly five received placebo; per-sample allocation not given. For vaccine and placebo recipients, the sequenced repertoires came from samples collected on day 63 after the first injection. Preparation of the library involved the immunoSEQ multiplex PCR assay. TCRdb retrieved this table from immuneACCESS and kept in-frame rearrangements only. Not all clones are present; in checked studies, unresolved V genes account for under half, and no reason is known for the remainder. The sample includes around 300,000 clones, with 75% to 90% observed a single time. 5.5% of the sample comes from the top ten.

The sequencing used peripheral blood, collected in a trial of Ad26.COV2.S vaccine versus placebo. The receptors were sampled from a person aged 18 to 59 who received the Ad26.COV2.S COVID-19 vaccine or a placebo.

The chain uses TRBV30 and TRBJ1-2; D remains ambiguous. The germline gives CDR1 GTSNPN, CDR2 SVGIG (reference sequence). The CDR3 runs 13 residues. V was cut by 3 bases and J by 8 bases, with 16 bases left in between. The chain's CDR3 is CAWRFSGLGGYTF. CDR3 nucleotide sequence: TGTGCCTGGAGGTTCAGTGGATTGGGCGGCTACACCTTC. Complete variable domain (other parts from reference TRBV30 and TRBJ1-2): SQTIHQWPATLVQPVGSPLSLECTVEGTSNPNLYWYRQAAGRGLQLLFYSVGIGQISSEVPQNLSASRPQDRQFILSSKKLLLSDSGFYLCAWRFSGLGGYTFGSGTRLTVV.

For the CDR3, the DNA is TGTGCCATCAGTGAGGCATCTAACTATGGCTACACCTTC. Residues: CAISEASNYGYTF. The chain links TRBV10-3 to TRBJ1-2; no clear D gene. The germline gives CDR1 ENHRY, CDR2 SYGVKD. V lost 2 bases and J lost 0, with 4 bases in between. The CDR3 is made up of 13 amino acids.

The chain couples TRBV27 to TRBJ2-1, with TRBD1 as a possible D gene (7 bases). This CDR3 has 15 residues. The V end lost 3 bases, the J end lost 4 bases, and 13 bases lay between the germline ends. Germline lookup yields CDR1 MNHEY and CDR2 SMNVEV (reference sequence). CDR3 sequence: CASSFAGQTYNEQFF. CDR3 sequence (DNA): TGTGCCAGCAGTTTTGCGGGACAGACATACAATGAGCAGTTCTTC.

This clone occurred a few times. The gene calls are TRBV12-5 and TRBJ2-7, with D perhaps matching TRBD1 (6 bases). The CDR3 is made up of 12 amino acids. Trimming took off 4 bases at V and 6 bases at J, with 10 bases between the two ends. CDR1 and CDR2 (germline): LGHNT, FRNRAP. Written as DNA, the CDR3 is TGTGCTAGTGGTTCCGGACAGTCCGAGCAGTACGTC. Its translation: CASGSGQSEQYV.

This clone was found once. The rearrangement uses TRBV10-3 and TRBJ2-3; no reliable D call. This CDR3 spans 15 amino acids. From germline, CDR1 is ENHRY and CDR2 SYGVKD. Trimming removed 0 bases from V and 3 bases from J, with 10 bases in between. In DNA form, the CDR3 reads TGTGCCATCAGTGAGTCTTCGGCCACTACAGATACGCAGTATTTT. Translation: CAISESSATTDTQYF.

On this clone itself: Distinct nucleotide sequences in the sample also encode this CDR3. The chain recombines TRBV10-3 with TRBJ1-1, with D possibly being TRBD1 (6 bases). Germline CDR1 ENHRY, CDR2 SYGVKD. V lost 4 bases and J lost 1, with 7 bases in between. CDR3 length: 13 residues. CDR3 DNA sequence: TGTGCCATCAGTGGGACAGAGAACACTGAAGCTTTCTTT. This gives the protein CAISGTENTEAFF.

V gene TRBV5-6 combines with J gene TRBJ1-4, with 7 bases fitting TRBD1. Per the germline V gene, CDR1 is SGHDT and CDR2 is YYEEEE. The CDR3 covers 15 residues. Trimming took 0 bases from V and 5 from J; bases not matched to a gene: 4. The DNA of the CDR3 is TGTGCCAGCAGCTTGGCCGGGACAGAGAATGAAAAACTGTTTTTT. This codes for CASSLAGTENEKLFF. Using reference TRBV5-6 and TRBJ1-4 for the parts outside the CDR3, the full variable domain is DAGVTQSPTHLIKTRGQQVTLRCSPKSGHDTVSWYQQALGQGPQFIFQYYEEEERQRGNFPDRFSGHQFPNYSSELNVNALLLGDSALYLCASSLAGTENEKLFFGSGTQLSVL.

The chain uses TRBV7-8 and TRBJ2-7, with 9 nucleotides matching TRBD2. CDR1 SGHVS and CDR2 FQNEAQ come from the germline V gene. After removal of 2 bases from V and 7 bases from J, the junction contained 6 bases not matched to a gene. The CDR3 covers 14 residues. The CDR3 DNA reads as TGTGCCAGCAGCTTACCCGCTAGCGGGACTGAGCAGTACTTC. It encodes CASSLPASGTEQYF.

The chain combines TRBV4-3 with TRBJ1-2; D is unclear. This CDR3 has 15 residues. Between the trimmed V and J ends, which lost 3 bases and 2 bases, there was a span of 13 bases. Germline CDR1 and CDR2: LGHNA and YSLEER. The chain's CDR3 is CASSHSRAPNYGYTF. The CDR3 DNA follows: TGCGCCAGCAGCCATTCTCGAGCCCCGAACTATGGCTACACCTTC.

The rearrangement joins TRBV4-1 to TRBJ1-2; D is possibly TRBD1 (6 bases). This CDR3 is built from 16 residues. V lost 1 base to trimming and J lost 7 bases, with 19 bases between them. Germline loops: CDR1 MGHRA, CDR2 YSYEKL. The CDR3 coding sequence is TGCGCCAGCAGCCAAGCAGCCAGGGATCTACAGGGTGGCTACACCTTC. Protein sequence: CASSQAARDLQGGYTF.

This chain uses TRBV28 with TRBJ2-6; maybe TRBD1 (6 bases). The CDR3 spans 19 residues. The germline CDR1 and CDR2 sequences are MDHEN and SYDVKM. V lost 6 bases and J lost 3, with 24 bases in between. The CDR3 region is CASSPPPGESFVGANVLTF. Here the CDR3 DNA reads TGTGCCAGCAGCCCGCCCCCAGGGGAGTCTTTTGTTGGGGCCAACGTCCTGACTTTC.

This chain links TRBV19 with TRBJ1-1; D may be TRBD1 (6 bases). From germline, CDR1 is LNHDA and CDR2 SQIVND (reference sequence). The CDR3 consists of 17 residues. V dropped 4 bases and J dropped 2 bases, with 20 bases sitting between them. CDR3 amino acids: CASSTWFRGRGNTEAFF. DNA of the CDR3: TGTGCCAGTAGTACATGGTTCAGGGGTAGGGGAAACACTGAAGCTTTCTTT. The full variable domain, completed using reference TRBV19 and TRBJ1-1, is DGGITQSPKYLFRKEGQNVTLSCEQNLNHDAMYWYRQDPGQGLRLIYYSQIVNDFQKGDIAEGYSVSREKKESFPLTVTSAQKNPTAFYLCASSTWFRGRGNTEAFFGQGTRLTVV.

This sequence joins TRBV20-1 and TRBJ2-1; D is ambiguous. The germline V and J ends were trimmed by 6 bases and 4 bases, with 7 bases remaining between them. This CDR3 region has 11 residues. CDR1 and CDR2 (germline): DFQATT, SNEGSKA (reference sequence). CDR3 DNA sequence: TGCAGTGCAGAGTCGTACAATGAGCAGTTCTTC. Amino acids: CSAESYNEQFF.

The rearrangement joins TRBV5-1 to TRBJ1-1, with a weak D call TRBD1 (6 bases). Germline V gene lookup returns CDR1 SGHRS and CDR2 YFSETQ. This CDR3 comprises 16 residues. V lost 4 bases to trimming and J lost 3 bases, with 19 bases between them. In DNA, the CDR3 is TGCGCCAGCAGCCTCCTGGGAGGGGGACGGGACACTGAAGCTTTCTTT. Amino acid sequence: CASSLLGGGRDTEAFF.

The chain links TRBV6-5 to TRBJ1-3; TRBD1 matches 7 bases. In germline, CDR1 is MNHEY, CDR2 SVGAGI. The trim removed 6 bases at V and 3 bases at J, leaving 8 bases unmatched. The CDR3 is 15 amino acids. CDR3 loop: CASRTTTGNGNTIYF. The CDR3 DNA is TGTGCCAGCAGGACTACGACAGGGAATGGAAACACCATATATTTT.

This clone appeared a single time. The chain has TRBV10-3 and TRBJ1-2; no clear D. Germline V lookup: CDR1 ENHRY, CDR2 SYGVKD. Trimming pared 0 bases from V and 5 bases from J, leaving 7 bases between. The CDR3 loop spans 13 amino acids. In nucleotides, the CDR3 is TGTGCCATCAGTGAGTCGGACCTTTATGGCTACACCTTC. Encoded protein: CAISESDLYGYTF.

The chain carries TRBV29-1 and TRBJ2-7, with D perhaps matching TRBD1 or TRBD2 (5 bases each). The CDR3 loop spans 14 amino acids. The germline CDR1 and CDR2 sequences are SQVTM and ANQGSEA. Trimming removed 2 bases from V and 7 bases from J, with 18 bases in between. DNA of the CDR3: TGCAGCGTTGAAAGTGGTCGGGGCGTCGGGGAGCAGTACTTC. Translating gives CSVESGRGVGEQYF.

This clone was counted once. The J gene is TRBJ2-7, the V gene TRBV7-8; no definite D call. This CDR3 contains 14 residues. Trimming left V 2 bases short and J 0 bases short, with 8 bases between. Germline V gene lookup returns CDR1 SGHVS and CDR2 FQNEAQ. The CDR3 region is CASSLRVNSYEQYF. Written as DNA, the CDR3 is TGTGCCAGCAGCTTAAGGGTCAACTCCTACGAGCAGTACTTC.

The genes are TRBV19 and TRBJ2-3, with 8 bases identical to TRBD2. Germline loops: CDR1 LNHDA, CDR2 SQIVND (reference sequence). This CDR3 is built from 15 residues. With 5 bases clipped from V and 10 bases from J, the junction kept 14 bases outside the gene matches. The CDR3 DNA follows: TGTGCCAGTAGTCAGAGTGGCGGGGGGTCCCAGCCGCAGTATTTT. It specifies CASSQSGGGSQPQYF.

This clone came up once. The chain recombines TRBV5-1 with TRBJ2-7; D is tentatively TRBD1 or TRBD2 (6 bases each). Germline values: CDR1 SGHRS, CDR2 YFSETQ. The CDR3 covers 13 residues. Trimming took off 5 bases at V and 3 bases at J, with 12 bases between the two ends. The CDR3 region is CASSQGGLYEQYF. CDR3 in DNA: TGCGCCAGCAGTCAAGGGGGACTCTACGAGCAGTACTTC.

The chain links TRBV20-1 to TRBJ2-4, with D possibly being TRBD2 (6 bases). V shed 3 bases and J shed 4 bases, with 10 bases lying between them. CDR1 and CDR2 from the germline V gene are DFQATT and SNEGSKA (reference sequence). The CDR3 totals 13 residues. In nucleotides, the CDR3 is TGCAGTGCTAGTAGGGACTCGAAAAACATTCAGTACTTC. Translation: CSASRDSKNIQYF.

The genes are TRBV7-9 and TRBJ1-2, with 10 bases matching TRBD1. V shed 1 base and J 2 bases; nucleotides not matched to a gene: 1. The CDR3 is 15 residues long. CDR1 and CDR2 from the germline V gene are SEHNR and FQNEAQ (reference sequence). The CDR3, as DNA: TGTGCCAGCAGCTTAGGGGGACAGGGGAACTATGGCTACACCTTC. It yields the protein CASSLGGQGNYGYTF.

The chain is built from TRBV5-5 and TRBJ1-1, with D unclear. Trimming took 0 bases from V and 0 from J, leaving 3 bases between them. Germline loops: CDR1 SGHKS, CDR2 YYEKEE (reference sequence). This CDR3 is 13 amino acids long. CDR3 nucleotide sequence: TGTGCCAGCAGCTTGGTTCTGAACACTGAAGCTTTCTTT. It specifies CASSLVLNTEAFF.

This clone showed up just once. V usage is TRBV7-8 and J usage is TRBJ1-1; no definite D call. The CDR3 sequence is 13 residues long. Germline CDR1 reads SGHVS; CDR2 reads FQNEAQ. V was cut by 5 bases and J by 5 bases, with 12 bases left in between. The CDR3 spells CASSRSVDTEAFF. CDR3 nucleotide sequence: TGTGCCAGCAGCCGAAGTGTTGATACTGAAGCTTTCTTT.

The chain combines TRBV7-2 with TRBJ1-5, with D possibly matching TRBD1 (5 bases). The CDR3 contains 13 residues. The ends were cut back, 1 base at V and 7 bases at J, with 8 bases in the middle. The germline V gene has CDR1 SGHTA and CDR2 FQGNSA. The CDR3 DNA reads TGTGCCAGCAGCTTAGACAGGAAGCAGCCCCAGCATTTT. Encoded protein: CASSLDRKQPQHF. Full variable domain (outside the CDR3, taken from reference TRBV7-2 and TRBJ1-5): GAGVSQSPSNKVTEKGKDVELRCDPISGHTALYWYRQSLGQGLEFLIYFQGNSAPDKSGLPSDRFSAERTGGSVSTLTIQRTQQEDSAVYLCASSLDRKQPQHFGDGTRLSIL.

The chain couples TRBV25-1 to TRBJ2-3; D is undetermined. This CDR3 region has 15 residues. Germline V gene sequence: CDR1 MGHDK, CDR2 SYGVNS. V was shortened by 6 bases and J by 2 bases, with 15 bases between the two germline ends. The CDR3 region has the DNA TGTGCCAGCAGGGAGACTTCACTCAACACAGATACGCAGTATTTT. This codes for CASRETSLNTDTQYF.

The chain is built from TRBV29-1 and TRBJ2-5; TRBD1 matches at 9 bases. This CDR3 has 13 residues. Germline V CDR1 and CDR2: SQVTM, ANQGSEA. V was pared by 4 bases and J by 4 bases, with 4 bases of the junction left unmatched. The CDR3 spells CSVAQTGGETQYF. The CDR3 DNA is TGCAGCGTTGCCCAGACAGGGGGAGAGACCCAGTACTTC.